What follows are 9 T cell receptor beta chains derived from one specimen sequenced in a study of T-cell memory formation after mild COVID-19. A single record per CDR3 protein comes from TCRdb applying MiXCR to the 5' RACE reads. The repertoire includes approximately 400,000 distinct CDR3 sequences, under 20% of them detected once, and roughly 21% sits in the top ten. The specimen was PBMCs or a T cell subset sorted from them (not recorded which). These TCRs come from a man younger than 35 who had mild COVID-19 (a few samples of this study predate the infection). Cell type and time point are not known.

The rearrangement links TRBV20-1 to TRBJ1-2, with 12 bases that match TRBD1. With 4 bases clipped from V and 3 bases from J, the junction kept 6 bases outside the gene matches. The length of the CDR3 is 15 residues. Germline V gene data show CDR1 as DFQATT and CDR2 as SNEGSKA (reference sequence). The CDR3 spells CSANPGQGAYYGYTF. In nucleotides, the CDR3 is TGCAGTGCTAACCCGGGACAGGGGGCTTACTATGGCTACACCTTC.

This clonotype was counted a few times. The chain links TRBV6-6 to TRBJ1-2, with D unclear. Germline assignment: CDR1 MNHNY and CDR2 SVGAGI (reference sequence). The CDR3 consists of 14 residues. The V and J ends lost 2 bases and 6 bases respectively, with 13 bases between them. CDR3: CASSYAHTGDGYTF. CDR3 sequence (DNA): TGTGCCAGCAGTTACGCGCATACTGGGGATGGCTACACCTTC.

This clonotype appeared a few times. The V and J genes are TRBV6-2 or TRBV6-3 and TRBJ2-7; D is possibly TRBD1 (5 bases). This CDR3 has 13 amino acids. The V and J ends lost 8 bases and 2 bases respectively, with 13 bases between them. Germline values: CDR1 MNHEY, CDR2 SVGEGT. As DNA, the CDR3 is TGTGCCAGCTCGCGCAGGGCCACCTACGAGCAGTACTTC. It encodes CASSRRATYEQYF.

The V gene is TRBV7-9, the J gene TRBJ1-6; TRBD1 agrees at 10 bases. CDR1 SEHNR and CDR2 FQNEAQ come from the germline V gene (reference sequence). V was pared by 4 bases and J by 0 bases, with 3 bases of the junction left unmatched. This CDR3 is 17 amino acids long. CDR3 sequence reads: CASSSGDRGSYNSPLHF. The CDR3 DNA reads TGTGCCAGCAGCTCCGGGGACAGGGGCTCCTATAATTCACCCCTCCACTTT. Variable domain in full (rest from reference TRBV7-9 and TRBJ1-6): DTGVSQNPRHKITKRGQNVTFRCDPISEHNRLYWYRQTLGQGPEFLTYFQNEAQLEKSRLLSDRFSAERPKGSFSTLEIQRTEQGDSAMYLCASSSGDRGSYNSPLHFGNGTRLTVT.

A few counts support this clonotype. The chain carries TRBV4-1 and TRBJ2-3, with a weak D call TRBD1 (5 bases). The CDR3 consists of 20 residues. Trimming stripped 4 bases from V and 0 bases from J, with 26 bases between. From germline, CDR1 is MGHRA and CDR2 YSYEKL. CDR3 in DNA: TGCGCCAGCAGCCGCCAATCAGGGCAGGAGCTCGGTATCAGCACAGATACGCAGTATTTT. This translates into CASSRQSGQELGISTDTQYF.

J is TRBJ1-2 and V is TRBV4-3; D is unresolved. The CDR3 has 13 amino acids. V dropped 1 base and J dropped 7 bases, with 10 bases sitting between them. Germline CDR1 is LGHNA and CDR2 is YSLEER. CDR3 in DNA: TGCGCCAGCAGCCAAGGACCTCGGGGTGGCTACACCTTC. Its protein is CASSQGPRGGYTF.

The gene calls are TRBV7-2 and TRBJ2-1, with a tentative D call TRBD2 (5 bases). This CDR3 contains 14 residues. V shed 5 bases and J shed 9 bases, with 17 bases lying between them. CDR1 SGHTA and CDR2 FQGNSA come from the germline V gene. The CDR3 sequence: CASSLKRGFGEQFF. DNA for the CDR3: TGTGCCAGCAGCCTGAAACGGGGTTTCGGTGAGCAGTTCTTC.

The rearrangement uses TRBV7-2 and TRBJ1-2, with TRBD1 matching over 9 bases. CDR1 is SGHTA and CDR2 is FQGNSA in the germline V gene. Trimming at V came to 5 bases and at J to 4 bases, leaving 8 bases not matched to a gene. The length of the CDR3 is 15 residues. In DNA, the CDR3 is TGTGCCAGCAGCCCAACAGGGGGCGCAGGCTATGGCTACACCTTC. Amino acid sequence: CASSPTGGAGYGYTF.

In its sample, this clonotype was seen a few times. This rearrangement joins TRBV7-8 to TRBJ1-2; no clear D gene. Germline loops: CDR1 SGHVS, CDR2 FQNEAQ. The CDR3 is 15 amino acids. Trimming stripped 2 bases from V and 5 bases from J, with 15 bases between. CDR3 protein: CASSLKQTSTYGYTF. CDR3 bases: TGTGCCAGCAGCTTAAAACAGACCAGCACTTATGGCTACACCTTC.